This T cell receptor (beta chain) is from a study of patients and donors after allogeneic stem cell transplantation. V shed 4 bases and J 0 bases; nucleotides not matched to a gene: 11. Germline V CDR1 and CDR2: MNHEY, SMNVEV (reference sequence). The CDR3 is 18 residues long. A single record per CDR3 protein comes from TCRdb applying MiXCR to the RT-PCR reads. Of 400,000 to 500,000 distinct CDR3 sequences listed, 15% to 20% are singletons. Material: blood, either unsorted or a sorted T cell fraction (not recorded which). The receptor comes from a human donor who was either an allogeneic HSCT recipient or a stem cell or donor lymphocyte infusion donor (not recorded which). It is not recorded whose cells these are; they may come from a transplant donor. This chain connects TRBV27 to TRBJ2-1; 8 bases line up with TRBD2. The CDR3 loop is CASSSPALAGGSYNEQFF. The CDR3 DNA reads TGTGCCAGCAGTTCCCCCGCCCTAGCGGGTGGCTCCTACAATGAGCAGTTCTTC.